This TCR beta chain derives from a study of shared clonotypes between healthy human individuals. Study findings and constraints: Specimens sampled were limited to blood, with tissue repertoires likely differing. Donors were few, which limited the genetic and exposure-history diversity represented.

Notes on this clone: Its specificity is unknown.

The V gene lost 8 bases and the J gene lost 1 base, with 8 bases spanning the gap. The length of the CDR3 is 12 residues. Germline V gives CDR1 ENHRY, CDR2 SYGVKD. Profiling relied on immunoSEQ multiplex PCR, and the TCRdb table lists in-frame clones only, not all of them. The profile shows 2 million to 2.5 million clones, under 95% of them singletons. The chain recombines TRBV10-3 with TRBJ1-1; no definite D call. The source material was naive CD4+ T cells from PBMCs. Subset indicated: CD45RA+ positively selected. The receptor's source is a man younger than 35 in good health. Some clones in this sample may be carry-over from other donors' samples. CDR3 sequence: CAISRTNTEAFF. CDR3 DNA sequence: TGTGCCATCTCCCGGACGAACACTGAAGCTTTCTTT.